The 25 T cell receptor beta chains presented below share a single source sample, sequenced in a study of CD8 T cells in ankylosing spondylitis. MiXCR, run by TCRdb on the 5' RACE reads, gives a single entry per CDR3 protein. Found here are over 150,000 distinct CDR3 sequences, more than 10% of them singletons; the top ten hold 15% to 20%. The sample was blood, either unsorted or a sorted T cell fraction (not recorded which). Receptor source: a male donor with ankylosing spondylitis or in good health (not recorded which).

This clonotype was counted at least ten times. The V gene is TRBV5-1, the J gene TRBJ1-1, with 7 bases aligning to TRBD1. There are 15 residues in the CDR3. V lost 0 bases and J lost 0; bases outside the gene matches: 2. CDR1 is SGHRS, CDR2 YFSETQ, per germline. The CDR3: CASSLVRGLNTEAFF. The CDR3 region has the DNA TGCGCCAGCAGCTTGGTTAGGGGGCTGAACACTGAAGCTTTCTTT.

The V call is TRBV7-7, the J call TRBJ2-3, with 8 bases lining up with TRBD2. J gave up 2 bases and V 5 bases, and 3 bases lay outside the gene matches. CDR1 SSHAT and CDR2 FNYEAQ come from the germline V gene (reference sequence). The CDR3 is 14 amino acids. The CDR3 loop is CASSRGGPTDTQYF. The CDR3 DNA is TGTGCCAGCAGCCGCGGGGGGCCCACAGATACGCAGTATTTT.

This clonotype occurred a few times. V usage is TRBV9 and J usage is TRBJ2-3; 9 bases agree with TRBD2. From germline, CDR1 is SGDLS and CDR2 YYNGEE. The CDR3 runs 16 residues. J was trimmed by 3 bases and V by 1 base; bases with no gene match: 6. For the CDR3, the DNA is TGTGCCAGCAGCGTATCCCTAGCGGGGTTAACAGATACGCAGTATTTT. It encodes CASSVSLAGLTDTQYF.

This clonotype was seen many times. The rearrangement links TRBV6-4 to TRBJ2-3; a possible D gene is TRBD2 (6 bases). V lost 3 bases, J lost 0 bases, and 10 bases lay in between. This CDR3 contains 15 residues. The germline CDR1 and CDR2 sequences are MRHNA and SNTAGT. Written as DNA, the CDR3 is TGTGCCAGCAGTGAAGGACTAACTAGCACAGATACGCAGTATTTT. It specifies CASSEGLTSTDTQYF.

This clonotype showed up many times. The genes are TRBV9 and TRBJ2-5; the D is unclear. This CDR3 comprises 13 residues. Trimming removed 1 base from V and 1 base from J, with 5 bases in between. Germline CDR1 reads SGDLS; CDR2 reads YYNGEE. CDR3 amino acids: CASSVNSQETQYF. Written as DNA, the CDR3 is TGTGCCAGCAGCGTAAACAGCCAAGAGACCCAGTACTTC.

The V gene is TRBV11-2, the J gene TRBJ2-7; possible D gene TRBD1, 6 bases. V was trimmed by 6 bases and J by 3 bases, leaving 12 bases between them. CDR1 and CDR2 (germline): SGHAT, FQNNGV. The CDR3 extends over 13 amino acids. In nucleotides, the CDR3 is TGTGCCAGCAGTTTTGACAGGAGCTACGAGCAGTACTTC. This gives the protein CASSFDRSYEQYF.

CDR3 in amino acids: CASSLGTVGPGELFF. The CDR3 coding sequence is TGTGCCAGCAGCCTGGGGACAGTGGGACCCGGGGAGCTGTTTTTT. The genes are TRBV5-8 and TRBJ2-2; 7 nucleotides line up with TRBD1. CDR1 is SGHTS, CDR2 YDEGEE, per germline. The CDR3 totals 15 residues. V dropped 4 bases and J dropped 6; count of bases not matched to a gene: 9.

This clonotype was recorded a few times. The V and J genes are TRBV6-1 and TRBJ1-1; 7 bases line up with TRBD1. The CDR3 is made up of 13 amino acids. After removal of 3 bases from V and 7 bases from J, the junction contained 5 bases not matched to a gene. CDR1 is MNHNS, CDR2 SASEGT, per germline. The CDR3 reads CASSETGSFEAFF. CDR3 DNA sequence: TGTGCCAGCAGTGAGACAGGGTCCTTTGAAGCTTTCTTT.

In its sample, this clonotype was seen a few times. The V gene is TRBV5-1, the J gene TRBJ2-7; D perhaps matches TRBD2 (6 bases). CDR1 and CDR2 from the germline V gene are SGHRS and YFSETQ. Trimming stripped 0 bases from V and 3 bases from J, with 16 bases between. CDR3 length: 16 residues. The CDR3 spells CASSLAGGDGLYEQYF. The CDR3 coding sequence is TGCGCCAGCAGCTTGGCCGGAGGGGATGGTCTCTACGAGCAGTACTTC.

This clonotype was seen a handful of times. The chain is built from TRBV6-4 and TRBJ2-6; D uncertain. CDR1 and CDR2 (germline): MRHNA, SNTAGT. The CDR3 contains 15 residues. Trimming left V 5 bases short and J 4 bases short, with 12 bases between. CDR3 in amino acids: CASSPTVSGANVLTF. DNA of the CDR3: TGTGCCAGCAGTCCCACAGTGTCCGGGGCCAACGTCCTGACTTTC.

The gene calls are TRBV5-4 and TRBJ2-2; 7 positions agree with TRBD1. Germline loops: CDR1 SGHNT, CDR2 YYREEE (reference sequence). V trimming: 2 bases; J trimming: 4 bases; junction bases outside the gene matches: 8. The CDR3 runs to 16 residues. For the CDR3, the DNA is TGTGCCAGCAGCTTCGGCTGGGACAGCTCCACCGGGGAGCTGTTTTTT. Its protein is CASSFGWDSSTGELFF.

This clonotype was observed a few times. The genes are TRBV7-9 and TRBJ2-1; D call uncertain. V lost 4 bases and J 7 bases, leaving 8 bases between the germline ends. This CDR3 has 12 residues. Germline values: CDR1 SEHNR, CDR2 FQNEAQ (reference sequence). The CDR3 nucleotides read TGTGCCAGCAGCTCCCTGCTGAATGAGCAGTTCTTC. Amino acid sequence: CASSSLLNEQFF. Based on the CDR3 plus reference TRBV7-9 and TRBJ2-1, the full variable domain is DTGVSQNPRHKITKRGQNVTFRCDPISEHNRLYWYRQTLGQGPEFLTYFQNEAQLEKSRLLSDRFSAERPKGSFSTLEIQRTEQGDSAMYLCASSSLLNEQFFGPGTRLTVL.

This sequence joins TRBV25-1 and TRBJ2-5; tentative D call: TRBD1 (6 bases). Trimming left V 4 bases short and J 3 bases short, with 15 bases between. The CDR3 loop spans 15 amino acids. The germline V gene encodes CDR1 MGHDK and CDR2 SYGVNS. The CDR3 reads CASSGRTDPEETQYF. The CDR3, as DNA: TGTGCCAGCAGTGGACGGACAGACCCCGAAGAGACCCAGTACTTC.

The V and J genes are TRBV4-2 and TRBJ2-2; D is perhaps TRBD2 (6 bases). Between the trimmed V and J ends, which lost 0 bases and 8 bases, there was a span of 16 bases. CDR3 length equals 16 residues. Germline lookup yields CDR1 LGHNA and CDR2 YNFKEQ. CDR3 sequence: CASSQELFRGSGELFF. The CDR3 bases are TGTGCCAGCAGCCAAGAACTTTTCCGGGGGTCAGGGGAGCTGTTTTTT.

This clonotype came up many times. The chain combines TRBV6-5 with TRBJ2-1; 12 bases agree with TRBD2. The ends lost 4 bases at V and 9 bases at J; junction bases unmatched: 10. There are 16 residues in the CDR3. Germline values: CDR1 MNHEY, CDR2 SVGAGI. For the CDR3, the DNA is TGTGCCAGCAGTTCGAGACCTAGCGGGGGGGCCTCTGAGCAGTTCTTC. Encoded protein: CASSSRPSGGASEQFF.

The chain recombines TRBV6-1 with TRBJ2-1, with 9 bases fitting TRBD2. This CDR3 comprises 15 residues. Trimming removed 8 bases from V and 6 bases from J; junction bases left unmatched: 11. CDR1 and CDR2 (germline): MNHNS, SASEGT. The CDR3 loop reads CASHNASGNPNEQFF. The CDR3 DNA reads TGTGCCAGCCACAATGCTAGCGGGAACCCCAATGAGCAGTTCTTC.

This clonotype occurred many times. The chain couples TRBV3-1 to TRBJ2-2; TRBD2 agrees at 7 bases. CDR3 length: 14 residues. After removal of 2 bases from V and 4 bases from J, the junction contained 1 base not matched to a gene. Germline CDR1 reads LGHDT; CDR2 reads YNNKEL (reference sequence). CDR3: CASSQRGVTGELFF. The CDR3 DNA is TGTGCCAGCAGCCAACGGGGGGTCACCGGGGAGCTGTTTTTT.

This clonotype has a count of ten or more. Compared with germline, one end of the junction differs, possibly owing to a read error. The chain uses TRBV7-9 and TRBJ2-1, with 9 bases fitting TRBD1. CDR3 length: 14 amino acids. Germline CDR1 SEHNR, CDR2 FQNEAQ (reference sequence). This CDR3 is CASSLRDRDNGQFF. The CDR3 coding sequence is TGTGCCAGCAGCTTAAGGGACAGGGACAATGGGCAGTTCTTC.

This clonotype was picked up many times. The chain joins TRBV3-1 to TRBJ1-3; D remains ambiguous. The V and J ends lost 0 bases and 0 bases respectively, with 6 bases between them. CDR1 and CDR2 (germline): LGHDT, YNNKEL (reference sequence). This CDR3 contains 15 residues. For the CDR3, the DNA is TGTGCCAGCAGCCAAGACGCGAACTCTGGAAACACCATATATTTT. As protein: CASSQDANSGNTIYF.

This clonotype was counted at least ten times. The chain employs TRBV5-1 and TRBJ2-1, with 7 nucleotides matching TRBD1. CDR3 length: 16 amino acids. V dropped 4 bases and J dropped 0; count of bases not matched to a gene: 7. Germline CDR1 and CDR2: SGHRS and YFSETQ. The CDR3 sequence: CASSTGQVSSYNEQFF. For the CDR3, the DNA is TGCGCCAGCAGCACCGGACAGGTTAGCTCCTACAATGAGCAGTTCTTC. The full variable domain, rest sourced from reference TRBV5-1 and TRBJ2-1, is KAGVTQTPRYLIKTRGQQVTLSCSPISGHRSVSWYQQTPGQGLQFLFEYFSETQRNKGNFPGRFSGRQFSNSRSEMNVSTLELGDSALYLCASSTGQVSSYNEQFFGPGTRLTVL.

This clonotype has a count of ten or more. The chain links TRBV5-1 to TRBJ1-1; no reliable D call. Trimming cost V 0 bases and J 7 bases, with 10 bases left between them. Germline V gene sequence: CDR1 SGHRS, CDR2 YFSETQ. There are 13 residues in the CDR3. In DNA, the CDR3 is TGCGCCAGCAGCTTGGTTTGGGGAAATGAAGCTTTCTTT. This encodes CASSLVWGNEAFF.

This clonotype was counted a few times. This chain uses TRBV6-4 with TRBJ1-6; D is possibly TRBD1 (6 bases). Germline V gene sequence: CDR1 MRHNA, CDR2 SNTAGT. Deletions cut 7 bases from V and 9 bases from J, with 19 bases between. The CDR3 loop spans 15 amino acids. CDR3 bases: TGTGCCAGCACCGACGAACCAGGGGTGGGTTCACCCCTCCACTTT. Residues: CASTDEPGVGSPLHF.

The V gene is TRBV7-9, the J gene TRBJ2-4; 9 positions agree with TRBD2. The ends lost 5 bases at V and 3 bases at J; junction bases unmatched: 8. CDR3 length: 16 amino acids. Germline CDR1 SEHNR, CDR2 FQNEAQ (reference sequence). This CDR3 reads CASSPLAGTDKNIQYF. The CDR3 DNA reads TGTGCCAGCAGCCCTCTAGCGGGGACTGACAAAAACATTCAGTACTTC.

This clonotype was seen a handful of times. The CDR3 DNA reads TGCGCCAGCAGCCAACTGGGGTACTCCTACAATGAGCAGTTCTTC. Translating it yields CASSQLGYSYNEQFF. The chain has TRBV4-1 and TRBJ2-1; D is unresolved. V lost 2 bases and J 0 bases, leaving 8 bases between the germline ends. The germline gives CDR1 MGHRA, CDR2 YSYEKL. This CDR3 has 15 residues.

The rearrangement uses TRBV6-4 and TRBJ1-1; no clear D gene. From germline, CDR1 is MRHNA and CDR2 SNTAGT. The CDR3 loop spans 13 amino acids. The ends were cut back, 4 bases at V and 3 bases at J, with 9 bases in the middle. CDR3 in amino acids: CASSGGSYTEAFF. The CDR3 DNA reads TGTGCCAGCAGTGGAGGCAGTTACACTGAAGCTTTCTTT.